This TCR beta chain was identified in a study of T cells in tuberculosis. Whole-study results and caveats: A GMM-specific repertoire classifier reached about 90% accuracy, AUROC around 0.87.

As to this clone: Its antigen is as yet unknown.

Trimming left V 4 bases short and J 2 bases short, with 17 bases between. This CDR3 comprises 15 residues. Germline V lookup: CDR1 SQVTM, CDR2 ANQGSEA. Clones were sequenced by immunoSEQ multiplex PCR, and TCRdb holds only the in-frame ones, with some missing. The table records around 30,000 clones, approximately 95% of them present only once. Sequencing input: PBMCs. V gene TRBV29-1 combines with J gene TRBJ1-1, with D maybe TRBD1 (5 bases). This clonotype originated in a donor between 10 and 35 years old with latent tuberculosis or without tuberculosis infection. For the CDR3, the DNA is TGCAGCGTTGTAATGCCTAGGGGCGGTAACACTGAAGCTTTCTTT. It translates to CSVVMPRGGNTEAFF.